The 20 T cell receptor beta chains given below trace back to one sample, sequenced in a study of patients and donors after allogeneic stem cell transplantation. MiXCR, run by TCRdb on the RT-PCR reads, gives a single entry per CDR3 protein. The repertoire holds fewer than 500,000 distinct CDR3 sequences, approximately 16% seen once, with less than 9.5% in the top ten. Specimen: blood, either unsorted or a sorted T cell fraction (not recorded which). All receptors derive from a human donor who was either an allogeneic HSCT recipient or a stem cell or donor lymphocyte infusion donor (not recorded which). It is not recorded whose cells these are; they may come from a transplant donor.

This clonotype was seen more than once but under ten times. V gene TRBV7-9 combines with J gene TRBJ2-5; D is ambiguous. Trimming shortened V by 4 bases and J by 0 bases, and 6 bases separated the two germline ends. CDR1 is SEHNR and CDR2 is FQNEAQ in the germline V gene (reference sequence). This CDR3 spans 13 amino acids. CDR3 coding DNA: TGTGCCAGCAGCTCCCGGAACCAAGAGACCCAGTACTTC. It codes for CASSSRNQETQYF.

Many counts were recorded for this clonotype. The rearrangement links TRBV4-1 to TRBJ2-3; D remains unclear. Trimming removed 0 bases from V and 8 bases from J, with 12 bases in between. The CDR3 extends over 14 amino acids. Per germline, CDR1 MGHRA and CDR2 YSYEKL. For the CDR3, the DNA is TGCGCCAGCAGCCAAGAATTAGCCCTGACTACGCAGTATTTT. This encodes CASSQELALTTQYF.

The CDR3 protein is CASSLEPTASGANVLTF. The CDR3 DNA follows: TGTGCCAGCAGCTTGGAACCGACAGCTTCTGGGGCCAACGTCCTGACTTTC. The chain employs TRBV5-4 and TRBJ2-6, with D possibly matching TRBD1 (5 bases). CDR1 is SGHNT, CDR2 YYREEE, per germline (reference sequence). The CDR3 is made up of 17 amino acids. V was pared by 0 bases and J by 1 base, with 11 bases between.

The chain couples TRBV5-1 to TRBJ1-6; D is unresolved. This CDR3 has 14 amino acids. Trimming removed 4 bases at V and 5 bases at J, with 10 bases between. Germline lookup yields CDR1 SGHRS and CDR2 YFSETQ. This CDR3 is CASSLNFNNSPLHF. Written as DNA, the CDR3 is TGCGCCAGCAGCCTGAACTTCAATAATTCACCCCTCCACTTT.

This clonotype was picked up many times. The V gene is TRBV12-3 or TRBV12-4, the J gene TRBJ1-5, with D possibly matching TRBD1 (5 bases). The CDR3 consists of 17 residues. Trimming pared 0 bases from V and 2 bases from J, leaving 14 bases between. The CDR3 sequence: CASSLADLQERNQPQHF. The CDR3 region has the DNA TGTGCCAGCAGTTTAGCAGATCTACAGGAACGCAATCAGCCCCAGCATTTT.

The chain is built from TRBV5-1 and TRBJ2-5, with TRBD2 matching 9 bases. There are 16 residues in the CDR3. With V trimmed by 0 bases and J by 4 bases, 7 bases remained unmatched. Germline V lookup: CDR1 SGHRS, CDR2 YFSETQ. CDR3 protein: CASSLVGLAGRETQYF. DNA for the CDR3: TGCGCCAGCAGCTTGGTCGGGCTAGCGGGACGAGAGACCCAGTACTTC.

There are a few counts of this clonotype. This chain links TRBV20-1 with TRBJ2-2; D ambiguous. The CDR3 has 13 amino acids. From germline, CDR1 is DFQATT and CDR2 SNEGSKA (reference sequence). Trimming cost V 6 bases and J 3 bases, with 11 bases left between them. In nucleotides, the CDR3 is TGCAGTGCGATAGAGCCTCACACCGGGGAGCTGTTTTTT. This codes for CSAIEPHTGELFF.

This clonotype came up many times. This sequence joins TRBV6-1 and TRBJ2-7; 7 bases fit TRBD1. This CDR3 spans 15 amino acids. The germline CDR1 and CDR2 sequences are MNHNS and SASEGT. Trimming cost V 6 bases and J 1 base; bases outside gene matches: 9. This CDR3 reads CASRPDRVGSYEQYF. In nucleotides, the CDR3 is TGTGCCAGCAGACCCGACAGGGTAGGATCCTACGAGCAGTACTTC.

This clonotype was seen a few times. The rearrangement uses TRBV3-1 and TRBJ1-5; the match to TRBD1 covers 11 bases. The CDR3 contains 17 residues. Germline V gene sequence: CDR1 LGHDT, CDR2 YNNKEL (reference sequence). Unmatched junction bases numbered 12, after V lost 4 bases and J lost 7 bases. The CDR3 loop is CASSRKGGTGGGQPQHF. The DNA of the CDR3 is TGTGCCAGCAGCCGCAAAGGGGGGACAGGGGGAGGGCAGCCCCAGCATTTT.

The J gene is TRBJ1-1, the V gene TRBV11-3; D gene unclear. The germline V gene has CDR1 SGHNT and CDR2 YENEEA. The CDR3 extends over 12 amino acids. The germline V and J ends were trimmed by 2 bases and 5 bases, with 6 bases remaining between them. The CDR3 is CASSLKKTEAFF. As DNA, the CDR3 is TGTGCCAGCAGCTTAAAGAAAACTGAAGCTTTCTTT.

V is TRBV6-1 and J is TRBJ1-2; D perhaps matches TRBD1 (5 bases). V was pared by 0 bases and J by 5 bases, with 19 bases between. Germline V CDR1 and CDR2: MNHNS, SASEGT. This CDR3 spans 17 amino acids. CDR3 in amino acids: CASSEARGPWGTYGYTF. DNA for the CDR3: TGTGCCAGCAGTGAAGCTCGGGGACCCTGGGGGACTTATGGCTACACCTTC.

This clonotype was picked up a small number of times. This sequence joins TRBV5-6 and TRBJ1-1, with 7 bases lining up with TRBD1. The CDR3 sequence is 15 residues long. Germline V gene data show CDR1 as SGHDT and CDR2 as YYEEEE. J lost 7 bases, V lost 0 bases, and 9 bases had no gene match. The CDR3 sequence: CASSLVDRVGSEAFF. CDR3 nucleotide sequence: TGTGCCAGCAGCTTGGTCGACAGGGTAGGCAGTGAAGCTTTCTTT.

The chain recombines TRBV29-1 with TRBJ2-3; 12 positions agree with TRBD1. Trimming took 3 bases from V and 5 from J; bases not matched to a gene: 6. Germline V lookup: CDR1 SQVTM, CDR2 ANQGSEA. The CDR3 totals 15 residues. CDR3 region: CSVEPGQGARDTQYF. As DNA, the CDR3 is TGCAGCGTTGAGCCGGGACAGGGGGCAAGAGATACGCAGTATTTT.

The chain carries TRBV5-1 and TRBJ1-4; D is uncertain. The CDR3 consists of 15 residues. V dropped 5 bases and J dropped 8 bases, with 19 bases sitting between them. Germline values: CDR1 SGHRS, CDR2 YFSETQ. The CDR3 bases are TGCGCCAGCAGAAGTGAAAGTGAAGGGTACGAAAAACTGTTTTTT. Translated: CASRSESEGYEKLFF.

This clonotype showed up just a few times. The chain uses TRBV7-2 and TRBJ2-1; 8 nucleotides match TRBD2. V trimming: 5 bases; J trimming: 2 bases; junction bases outside the gene matches: 5. Germline values: CDR1 SGHTA, CDR2 FQGNSA. The CDR3 length is 15 residues. CDR3 DNA: TGTGCCAGCAGCGTACGGGAGGGCCCCTACAATGAGCAGTTCTTC. Protein sequence: CASSVREGPYNEQFF.

This clonotype was detected a few times. V usage is TRBV7-9 and J usage is TRBJ2-3, with a tentative D call TRBD1 (6 bases). V lost 1 base and J 8 bases, leaving 10 bases between the germline ends. CDR3 length equals 13 residues. In germline, CDR1 is SEHNR, CDR2 FQNEAQ (reference sequence). The CDR3, as DNA: TGTGCCAGCAGCTTAGACAGGGCGGGTACGCAGTATTTT. Translated, it gives CASSLDRAGTQYF.

This clonotype was observed a few times. V is TRBV7-9 and J is TRBJ2-4, with 7 bases aligning to TRBD1. CDR3 length: 14 residues. V shed 5 bases and J 7 bases; nucleotides not matched to a gene: 8. CDR1 SEHNR and CDR2 FQNEAQ come from the germline V gene (reference sequence). The chain's CDR3 is CASSTQQGQNIQYF. The CDR3 nucleotides are TGTGCCAGCAGCACGCAACAGGGGCAGAACATTCAGTACTTC.

This clonotype has more than one count but fewer than ten. The chain uses TRBV20-1 and TRBJ2-7; perhaps TRBD2 as D (5 bases). Germline lookup yields CDR1 DFQATT and CDR2 SNEGSKA (reference sequence). This CDR3 spans 13 amino acids. The CDR3 loop reads CSQLERLTYEQYF. CDR3 nucleotides: TGCAGCCAACTGGAGCGGCTCACCTACGAGCAGTACTTC.

This clonotype was counted a few times. V usage is TRBV6-1 and J usage is TRBJ1-4, with 7 bases lining up with TRBD1. Trimming cost V 5 bases and J 3 bases; bases outside gene matches: 15. This CDR3 region has 18 residues. Germline-derived CDR1 and CDR2 are MNHNS and SASEGT. The DNA for the CDR3 is TGTGCCAGCAGTCCTTCGACAGGGCCGGGCGTGGCTAATGAAAAACTGTTTTTT. As protein: CASSPSTGPGVANEKLFF.

V and J are TRBV28 and TRBJ2-1; 14 positions agree with TRBD2. V trimming: 6 bases; J trimming: 8 bases; junction bases outside the gene matches: 9. This CDR3 region has 16 residues. The germline V gene has CDR1 MDHEN and CDR2 SYDVKM. The CDR3 DNA is TGTGCCAGCAGCCTAAGGGGACTAGCGGGAGTCTATGAGCAGTTCTTC. Translated, it gives CASSLRGLAGVYEQFF. The full variable domain, in which reference TRBV28 and TRBJ2-1 provide the parts outside the CDR3, is DVKVTQSSRYLVKRTGEKVFLECVQDMDHENMFWYRQDPGLGLRLIYFSYDVKMKEKGDIPEGYSVSREKKERFSLILESASTNQTSMYLCASSLRGLAGVYEQFFGPGTRLTVL.